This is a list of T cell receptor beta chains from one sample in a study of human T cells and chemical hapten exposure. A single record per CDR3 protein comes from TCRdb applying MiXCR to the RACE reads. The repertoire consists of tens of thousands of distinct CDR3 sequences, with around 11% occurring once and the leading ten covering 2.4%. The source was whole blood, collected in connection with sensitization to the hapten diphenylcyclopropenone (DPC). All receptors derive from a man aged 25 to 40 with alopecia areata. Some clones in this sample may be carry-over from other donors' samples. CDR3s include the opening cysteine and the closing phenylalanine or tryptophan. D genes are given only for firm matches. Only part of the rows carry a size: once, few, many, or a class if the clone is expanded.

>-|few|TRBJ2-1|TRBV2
TGTGCCAGCAGTGAAGCTAATGGGGGTCCTCAGCAGTTCTTC
CASSEANGGPQQFF
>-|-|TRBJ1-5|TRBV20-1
TGCAGTGCTAGAGACCTAGAGTACAGGGAGGCTGCCCAGCATTTT
CSARDLEYREAAQHF
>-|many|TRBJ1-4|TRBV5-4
TGTGCCAGCAGCCCGGGGAGCTCGACAACTAATGAAAAACTGTTTTTT
CASSPGSSTTNEKLFF
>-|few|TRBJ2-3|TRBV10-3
TGTGCCATCAGCGGGCCCCGGGGGACAGATACGCAGTATTTT
CAISGPRGTDTQYF
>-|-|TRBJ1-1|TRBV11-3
TGTGCCAGCAGTCCGGAGCAAGGGACTGAAGCTTTCTTT
CASSPEQGTEAFF
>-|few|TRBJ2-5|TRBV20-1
TGCAGTGCTCACAGGACGGGCCAAGAGACCCAGTACTTC
CSAHRTGQETQYF
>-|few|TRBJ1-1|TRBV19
TGTGCCAGTACCAGGCAGCCGACAAACACTGAAGCTTTCTTT
CASTRQPTNTEAFF
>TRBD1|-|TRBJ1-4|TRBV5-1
TGCGCCAGCAGCTCGGGACAGGAAAAACTGTTTTTT
CASSSGQEKLFF
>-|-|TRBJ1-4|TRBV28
TGTGCCAGCAGTATAAATGAAAAACTGTTTTTT
CASSINEKLFF
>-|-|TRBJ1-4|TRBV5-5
TGTGCCAGCAGCTTGAGGGATAATGAAAAACTGTTTTTT
CASSLRDNEKLFF
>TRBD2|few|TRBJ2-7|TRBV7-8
TGTGCCAGCAGCTTATGGTCTAGCGGGGCCTCGGTCTACGAGCAGTACTTC
CASSLWSSGASVYEQYF
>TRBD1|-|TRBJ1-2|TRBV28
TGTGTCATCGTACAGGGGGCAGACTATGGCTACACCTTC
CVIVQGADYGYTF
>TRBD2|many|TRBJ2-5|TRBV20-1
TGCAGTGCACCTTCGACTAGCGGGGGGGTTTCGAATCAAGAGACCCAGTACTTC
CSAPSTSGGVSNQETQYF
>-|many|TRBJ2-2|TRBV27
TGTGCCAGCAGTGGAAGGGCCGGGGAGCTGTTTTTT
CASSGRAGELFF
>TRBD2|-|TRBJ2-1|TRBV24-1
TGTGCCACCAGTGAAGCCAGCGGGGGGGCAAATGAGCAGTTCTTC
CATSEASGGANEQFF
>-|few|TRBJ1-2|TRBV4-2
TGTGCCAGCAGCCAAAGGGCCGGGACAAGGACTACTGCTAACTATGGCTACACCTTC
CASSQRAGTRTTANYGYTF
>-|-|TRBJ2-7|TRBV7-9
TGTGCCAGCAGCATTCGTCCCTACGAGCAGTACTTC
CASSIRPYEQYF
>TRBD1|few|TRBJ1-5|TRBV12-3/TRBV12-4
TGTGCCAGCACCCCTGGACAGGGTAATGTAGGGTATAGCAATCAGCCCCAGCATTTT
CASTPGQGNVGYSNQPQHF
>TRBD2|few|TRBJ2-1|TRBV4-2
TGTGCCAGCAGCCCCGGCCCGGCTAGCGGGGGGTTTCGCAATGAGCAGTTCTTC
CASSPGPASGGFRNEQFF
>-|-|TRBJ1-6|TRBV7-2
TGTGCCAGCAGCTTGGGAGGGGTTTCGGCCTATAATTCACCCCTCCACTTT
CASSLGGVSAYNSPLHF
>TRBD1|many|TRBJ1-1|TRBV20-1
TGCAGTGCACCGACAGGGGTCACTGAAGCTTTCTTT
CSAPTGVTEAFF
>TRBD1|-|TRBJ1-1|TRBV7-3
TGTGCCAGCAGCCCCGGACAGGGGGCAGCTTTCTTT
CASSPGQGAAFF
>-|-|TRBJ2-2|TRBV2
TGTGCCAGTATTGGACAGTACACCGGGGAGCTGTTTTTT
CASIGQYTGELFF
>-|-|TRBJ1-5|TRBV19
TGTGCCAGTAGTATAACGACTTGGGGGGATGATCAGCCCCAGCATTTT
CASSITTWGDDQPQHF
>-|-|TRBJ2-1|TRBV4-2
TGTGCCAGCAGCCGAGTAGAGACGACGAATACGTTCTTC
CASSRVETTNTFF
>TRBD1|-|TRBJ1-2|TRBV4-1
TGCGCCAGCAGCCCGACAGGGGCTGGCTACACCTTC
CASSPTGAGYTF
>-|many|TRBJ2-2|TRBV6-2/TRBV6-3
TGTGCCAGCAGTTCACCGGGACAGAACACCGGGGAGCTGTTTTTT
CASSSPGQNTGELFF
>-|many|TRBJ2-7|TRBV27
TGTGCCAGCAGTTCGCCGGGACCCTCGACGGTTACGACTTTC
CASSSPGPSTVTTF
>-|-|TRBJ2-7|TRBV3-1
TGTGCCAGCAGCCAAGGTCCGGGGCTGGACTACGAGCAGTACTTC
CASSQGPGLDYEQYF
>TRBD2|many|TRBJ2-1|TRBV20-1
TGCAGTGCTGCGGGACTAGCGGGGGCGAATGAGCAGTTCTTC
CSAAGLAGANEQFF
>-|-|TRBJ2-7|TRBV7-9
TGTGCCAGCAGCTCGGGACGGAACTACGAGCAGTACTTC
CASSSGRNYEQYF
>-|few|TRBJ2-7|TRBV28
TGTGCCAGCAGCGGGGGTTTTTGGACCTACGAGCAGTACTTC
CASSGGFWTYEQYF
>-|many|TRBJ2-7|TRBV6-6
TGTGCCAGCAGTTACTCCGACAGGCCTAGCTCCTACGAGCAGTACTTC
CASSYSDRPSSYEQYF
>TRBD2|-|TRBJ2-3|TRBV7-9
TGTGCCAGCAGCCGACGGGAAACCCTGGGGACTAGCGGTCGCACAGATACGCAGTATTTT
CASSRRETLGTSGRTDTQYF
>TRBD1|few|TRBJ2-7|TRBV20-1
TGCAGTGCTAGAGACTTCCTTCGGGACAGGGTCTACGAGCAGTACTTC
CSARDFLRDRVYEQYF